These 27 T cell receptor beta chains came from one sample sequenced in a study of T cell changes during pregnancy in multiple sclerosis (dated by TCRdb to the late 2010s). The protocol used for the library was the immunoSEQ multiplex PCR assay. Entries here come from immuneACCESS through TCRdb and include only in-frame sequences with V and J called. Some clones fail to appear in such tables; in the studies checked, an unresolved V gene covers under half of the shortfall, and the cause of the remainder is unknown. This sample holds some 99,000 clones; around 93% were observed only once. The top ten constitute 0.99% of the sample. Source: peripheral blood, taken after pregnancy. Receptors originate from a female donor with multiple sclerosis, enrolled in a pregnancy study.

The chain is built from TRBV6-1 and TRBJ1-2; possible D gene TRBD1, 6 bases. The CDR3 totals 15 residues. Germline CDR1 reads MNHNS; CDR2 reads SASEGT. Trimming stripped 0 bases from V and 4 bases from J, with 12 bases between. The CDR3 DNA sequence: TGTGCCAGCAGTGAAGCAGGGGGACGGGCCTATGGCTACACCTTC. Protein: CASSEAGGRAYGYTF.

This clone appeared a few times. For the CDR3, the DNA is TGTGCCTGGTCGACAGGCCCGAACACTGAAGCTTTCTTT. Protein product: CAWSTGPNTEAFF. This chain links TRBV30 with TRBJ1-1, with a possible D match to TRBD1 (6 bases). Between the trimmed V and J ends, which lost 5 bases and 1 base, there was a span of 11 bases. This CDR3 has 13 residues. Per the germline V gene, CDR1 is GTSNPN and CDR2 is SVGIG (reference sequence).

This clone was seen just once. The V call is TRBV25-1, the J call TRBJ2-1, with a possible D match to TRBD2 (5 bases). The CDR3 has 12 residues. Germline CDR1 and CDR2: MGHDK and SYGVNS. Trimming took off 6 bases at V and 8 bases at J, with 11 bases between the two ends. CDR3 coding DNA: TGTGCCAGCAGCCCGGGATTCCATGAGCAGTTCTTC. It specifies CASSPGFHEQFF. The whole variable domain, remainder taken from reference TRBV25-1 and TRBJ2-1, is EADIYQTPRYLVIGTGKKITLECSQTMGHDKMYWYQQDPGMELHLIHYSYGVNSTEKGDLSSESTVSRIRTEHFPLTLESARPSHTSQYLCASSPGFHEQFFGPGTRLTVL.

The V call is TRBV10-1, the J call TRBJ1-1; 7 nucleotides match TRBD1. Germline V gives CDR1 WNHNN, CDR2 SYGVQD (reference sequence). The CDR3 contains 9 residues. Written as DNA, the CDR3 is TGCGCTCACAGGGGAAAGGCTTTCTTT. Amino acids: CAHRGKAFF.

The V gene is TRBV18, the J gene TRBJ2-2, with 10 bases that match TRBD1. From germline, CDR1 is KGHSH and CDR2 LQKENI. The CDR3 has 15 amino acids. V gave up 6 bases and J gave up 4 bases; unmatched junction bases: 5. CDR3 residues: CASSWGQGITGELFF. Here the CDR3 DNA reads TGTGCCAGCTCCTGGGGACAGGGGATCACCGGGGAGCTGTTTTTT.

The chain's CDR3 is CASSATSGSPEQYF. Here the CDR3 DNA reads TGTGCCAGCAGCGCAACTAGCGGGAGCCCCGAGCAGTACTTC. J is TRBJ2-7 and V is TRBV9, with 11 bases that match TRBD2. V shed 3 bases, J shed 6 bases, and the junction held 5 bases outside the gene matches. The germline gives CDR1 SGDLS, CDR2 YYNGEE. The CDR3 is 14 amino acids.

The V call is TRBV2, the J call TRBJ2-2; D possibly corresponds to TRBD1 (6 bases). V lost 2 bases to trimming and J lost 4 bases, with 11 bases between them. The CDR3 extends over 15 amino acids. Looked up from germline, CDR1 is SNHLY and CDR2 is FYNNEI. CDR3 amino acids: CASSERTESTGELFF. CDR3 nucleotides: TGTGCCAGCAGTGAACGGACAGAGTCCACCGGGGAGCTGTTTTTT. The full variable domain, in which reference TRBV2 and TRBJ2-2 provide the parts outside the CDR3, is EPEVTQTPSHQVTQMGQEVILRCVPISNHLYFYWYRQILGQKVEFLVSFYNNEISEKSEIFDDQFSVERPDGSNFTLKIRSTKLEDSAMYFCASSERTESTGELFFGEGSRLTVL.

The V gene is TRBV7-2, the J gene TRBJ2-7; 11 nucleotides line up with TRBD2. CDR3 length equals 15 residues. Germline trimming cut 6 bases from V and 2 bases from J; bases unmatched to any gene: 6. CDR1 and CDR2 (germline): SGHTA, FQGNSA. In nucleotides, the CDR3 is TGTGCCAGCAGGGCCACTAGCGGGAGTACCTACGAGCAGTACTTC. This encodes CASRATSGSTYEQYF.

V gene TRBV27 combines with J gene TRBJ1-2; D is possibly TRBD1 (5 bases). V dropped 5 bases and J dropped 2 bases, with 21 bases sitting between them. There are 17 residues in the CDR3. Germline CDR1 is MNHEY and CDR2 is SMNVEV (reference sequence). The CDR3 loop reads CASSTYVRQGTNYGYTF. The CDR3 DNA reads TGTGCCAGCAGTACTTATGTTCGGCAGGGAACGAACTATGGCTACACCTTC.

V usage is TRBV4-3 and J usage is TRBJ1-1; 7 nucleotides align to TRBD1. In germline, CDR1 is LGHNA, CDR2 YSLEER. Trimming cost V 0 bases and J 4 bases; bases outside gene matches: 2. CDR3 length equals 14 residues. The CDR3 bases are TGCGCCAGCAGCCAAGATAACAGGGGCACTGAAGCTTTCTTT. This gives the protein CASSQDNRGTEAFF.

The chain joins TRBV19 to TRBJ2-1, with TRBD2 matching 12 bases. The CDR3 totals 17 residues. V dropped 7 bases and J dropped 5; count of bases not matched to a gene: 12. In germline, CDR1 is LNHDA, CDR2 SQIVND (reference sequence). The CDR3 DNA reads as TGTGCCAGTATCGCCCTAAGGACTAGCGGGGTAAACAATGAGCAGTTCTTC. It encodes CASIALRTSGVNNEQFF.

The V gene is TRBV11-3, the J gene TRBJ1-3; possibly TRBD1 for D (5 bases). V was cut by 3 bases and J by 7 bases, with 10 bases left in between. Germline V gives CDR1 SGHNT, CDR2 YENEEA. This CDR3 is built from 13 residues. CDR3 nucleotides: TGTGCCAGCAGCTTCGGAGGGGATAACACCATATATTTT. Residues: CASSFGGDNTIYF.

This chain connects TRBV5-1 to TRBJ1-1; D is uncertain. The V end was cut by 0 bases, the J end by 0 bases, with 12 bases between. CDR3 length equals 16 residues. Germline V gives CDR1 SGHRS, CDR2 YFSETQ. CDR3 loop: CASSLASGIMNTEAFF. For the CDR3, the DNA is TGCGCCAGCAGCTTGGCCTCAGGTATTATGAACACTGAAGCTTTCTTT.

V is TRBV4-1 and J is TRBJ2-7; D remains ambiguous. The CDR3 spans 14 residues. V was cut by 4 bases and J by 0 bases, with 10 bases left in between. Germline values: CDR1 MGHRA, CDR2 YSYEKL. CDR3 residues: CASSPILSSYEQYF. Written as DNA, the CDR3 is TGCGCCAGCAGCCCTATCTTGAGCTCCTACGAGCAGTACTTC.

This chain links TRBV27 with TRBJ2-1, with a weak D call TRBD2 (6 bases). This CDR3 spans 15 amino acids. V was clipped by 4 bases and J by 3 bases, with 13 bases between them. CDR1 is MNHEY and CDR2 is SMNVEV in the germline V gene (reference sequence). The DNA of the CDR3 is TGTGCCAGCAGTTCCCCCTTGCGGGGCTACAATGAGCAGTTCTTC. Amino acids: CASSSPLRGYNEQFF.

This clone has a single count. The V gene is TRBV7-9, the J gene TRBJ2-1; 14 nucleotides line up with TRBD2. J gave up 9 bases and V 5 bases, and 9 bases lay outside the gene matches. Germline CDR1 reads SEHNR; CDR2 reads FQNEAQ (reference sequence). The CDR3 has 16 residues. The CDR3 nucleotides are TGTGCCAGCAGCCTCGGACTAGCGGGAGGCTCTATTGAGCAGTTCTTC. Protein: CASSLGLAGGSIEQFF. Filled out from reference TRBV7-9 and TRBJ2-1, the complete variable domain reads DTGVSQNPRHKITKRGQNVTFRCDPISEHNRLYWYRQTLGQGPEFLTYFQNEAQLEKSRLLSDRFSAERPKGSFSTLEIQRTEQGDSAMYLCASSLGLAGGSIEQFFGPGTRLTVL.

The rearrangement joins TRBV6-1 to TRBJ2-3, with 8 bases matching TRBD1. Germline CDR1 is MNHNS and CDR2 is SASEGT. The CDR3 consists of 14 residues. The ends lost 7 bases at V and 4 bases at J; junction bases unmatched: 7. The DNA for the CDR3 is TGTGCCAGCAAGATTGAACAGGGGGCAGATACGCAGTATTTT. This codes for CASKIEQGADTQYF.

This clone showed up just once. The gene calls are TRBV5-8 and TRBJ2-7, with 10 bases identical to TRBD1. This CDR3 region has 15 residues. Germline CDR1 SGHTS, CDR2 YDEGEE. V dropped 1 base and J dropped 0; count of bases not matched to a gene: 1. The CDR3 protein is CASSLWTGGSYEQYF. CDR3 in DNA: TGTGCCAGCAGCTTGTGGACAGGGGGCTCCTACGAGCAGTACTTC.

CDR3 sequence: CSVEGQLTSTDTQYF. DNA for the CDR3: TGCAGCGTTGAAGGACAGCTAACTAGCACAGATACGCAGTATTTT. The genes are TRBV29-1 and TRBJ2-3, with D maybe TRBD1 (5 bases). This CDR3 spans 15 amino acids. CDR1 and CDR2 from the germline V gene are SQVTM and ANQGSEA. Trimming pared 1 base from V and 0 bases from J, leaving 11 bases between.

The chain combines TRBV30 with TRBJ1-2; no clear D gene. Germline V gene sequence: CDR1 GTSNPN, CDR2 SVGIG (reference sequence). Between the trimmed V and J ends, which lost 0 bases and 3 bases, there was a span of 8 bases. The CDR3 sequence is 13 residues long. CDR3 bases: TGTGCCTGGAGTGTACGTGCAGACTATGGCTACACCTTC. It yields the protein CAWSVRADYGYTF.

CDR3 region: CASSQEVTAPYEQYF. The CDR3 DNA sequence: TGCGCCAGCAGCCAAGAGGTGACAGCTCCCTACGAGCAGTACTTC. The V call is TRBV4-1, the J call TRBJ2-7; the D gene is possibly TRBD1 (5 bases). The length of the CDR3 is 15 residues. Germline V CDR1 and CDR2: MGHRA, YSYEKL. V gave up 0 bases and J gave up 2 bases, with 11 bases separating them.

V is TRBV6-5 and J is TRBJ1-1; a weak D match, TRBD1 (6 bases). The germline gives CDR1 MNHEY, CDR2 SVGAGI. The germline V and J ends were trimmed by 5 bases and 5 bases, with 18 bases remaining between them. CDR3 size: 15 residues. Here the CDR3 DNA reads TGTGCCAGCAGTAACCACGTAGGGGGGGGGACTGAAGCTTTCTTT. Protein sequence: CASSNHVGGGTEAFF.

V and J are TRBV27 and TRBJ2-2, with D tentatively TRBD2 (6 bases). V dropped 8 bases and J dropped 6 bases, with 19 bases sitting between them. The CDR3 has 15 residues. CDR1 and CDR2 (germline): MNHEY, SMNVEV (reference sequence). The CDR3 sequence is CASAKGREAPGELFF. CDR3 in DNA: TGTGCCAGCGCCAAGGGGCGGGAAGCACCCGGGGAGCTGTTTTTT.

The chain couples TRBV7-9 to TRBJ2-7; 14 bases are shared with TRBD2. Germline CDR1 is SEHNR and CDR2 is FQNEAQ (reference sequence). V lost 7 bases to trimming and J lost 6 bases; unmatched junction nucleotides: 17. CDR3 size: 18 residues. The CDR3 nucleotides read TGTGCCAGCATCCCGGGGACTAGCGGGAGACCGGTCTCGTCCGAGCAGTACTTC. As protein: CASIPGTSGRPVSSEQYF.

CDR3 sequence (DNA): TGTGCCAGCAAGCTCGGACAGGGGGCGGGATGGGAGCAGTTCTTC. It translates to CASKLGQGAGWEQFF. This chain uses TRBV27 with TRBJ2-1; 11 bases agree with TRBD1. Germline CDR1 is MNHEY and CDR2 is SMNVEV (reference sequence). Trimming at V came to 7 bases and at J to 10 bases, leaving 12 bases not matched to a gene. The CDR3 consists of 15 residues.

The genes are TRBV10-1 and TRBJ2-3, with a possible D match to TRBD1 (6 bases). This CDR3 is built from 15 residues. V lost 3 bases and J lost 4, with 14 bases in between. Germline values: CDR1 WNHNN, CDR2 SYGVQD (reference sequence). CDR3 amino acids: CASSDPGHHPDTQYF. CDR3 DNA sequence: TGCGCCAGCAGTGACCCGGGACATCACCCAGATACGCAGTATTTT.

CDR3 sequence: CASSAGTSGRPAYEQYF. CDR3 nucleotides: TGTGCCAGCAGCGCGGGGACTAGCGGGAGACCCGCCTACGAGCAGTACTTC. The chain carries TRBV9 and TRBJ2-7; 14 bases map to TRBD2. The CDR3 has 17 residues. Per germline, CDR1 SGDLS and CDR2 YYNGEE. Trimming removed 3 bases from V and 2 bases from J; junction bases left unmatched: 7.